The following is a TCR beta chain sequence with its context. Its matching antigen is unknown. RNA was extracted with the RNeasy kit, and a quantity of about 0.45 to 1 ug was reverse transcribed using random hexamers. The authors amplified TCR beta CDR3 across 54 Vbeta and 13 Jbeta using immunoSEQ multiplex PCR. One entry per CDR3 protein results from TCRdb running MiXCR on the immunoSEQ multiplex PCR reads. Of 95,000 to 150,000 distinct CDR3 sequences listed, 90% to 95% are singletons. Sequencing targeted TCR beta in blood CD8+ and CD4+ T cells. TEMRA cells were enriched by FACS, while CD8+ and CD4+ T cells were obtained through a negative isolation that was performed magnetically. The record originates from a study of CD8 T cells in Susac syndrome. Findings and limits, study-wide: It was acknowledged in the study that its TCR sequencing and HLA analysis involved a relatively small number of individuals.

V shed 4 bases and J shed 8 bases, with 13 bases lying between them. Germline values: CDR1 SSHAT, CDR2 FNYEAQ (reference sequence). This CDR3 spans 13 amino acids. The sequence was obtained from a human donor in good health. The rearrangement links TRBV7-7 to TRBJ2-3, with D uncertain. The sample comprised CD4+ T cells from PBMCs. The CDR3 is CASSSGGFATQYF. In DNA form, the CDR3 reads TGTGCCAGCAGCTCCGGTGGGTTTGCTACGCAGTATTTT.